This paragraph covers one T cell receptor beta chain sequence. Assay used: immunoSEQ multiplex PCR; TCRdb lists only in-frame clones, some missing. Of roughly 100,000 clones listed, around 90% are singletons. These data come from a study of blood T cell repertoires in COVID-19. V shed 3 bases and J 4 bases; nucleotides not matched to a gene: 6. CDR1 is LGHNT, CDR2 FRNRAP, per germline. The CDR3 contains 16 residues. Sequencing was performed on peripheral blood. V gene TRBV12-5 combines with J gene TRBJ1-4; 9 positions agree with TRBD1. The sequence was collected from a woman between 45 and 65 years old with COVID-19, enrolled during active disease. The CDR3 nucleotides are TGTGCTAGTGGTTTCTTTACAGGGGGCGTTAATGAAAAACTGTTTTTT. As protein: CASGFFTGGVNEKLFF.